Following are 17 T cell receptor beta chains from one sample sequenced in a study of human T cells and chemical hapten exposure. Time point here: pre-sensitization, week 0. The treatment here: therapeutic diphenylcyclopropenone sensitization with weekly scalp DPC. TCRdb recomputed calls from the RACE reads with MiXCR, one row per CDR3 protein. The table includes roughly 110,000 distinct CDR3 sequences, about 12% detected once. The starting material was whole blood, obtained in connection with sensitization to the hapten diphenylcyclopropenone (DPC). The receptors here all came from a woman aged 50 to 60 with alopecia areata. Some clones in this sample may be carry-over from other donors' samples.

Regarding this clonotype: At one end the junction does not follow the germline gene, possibly because of a read error. The chain joins TRBV28 to TRBJ1-3; maybe TRBD1 (6 bases). The germline CDR1 and CDR2 sequences are MDHEN and SYDVKM. The CDR3 covers 15 residues. Written as DNA, the CDR3 is TGTGTCAGCTTCACAGGGCCGAACTCTGGAAACACCATATATTTT. Translated, it gives CVSFTGPNSGNTIYF.

In its sample, this clonotype was seen a few times. The DNA for the CDR3 is TGCGCCAGCAGTGACTCCGGGGGGCGTGCCGGGGAGCTGTTTTTT. This codes for CASSDSGGRAGELFF. V usage is TRBV10-2 and J usage is TRBJ2-2; a possible D gene is TRBD2 (7 bases). Germline CDR1 is WSHSY and CDR2 is SAAADI. The CDR3 sequence is 15 residues long. Trimming left V 3 bases short and J 6 bases short, with 14 bases between.

In this sample, this clonotype turned up many times. The chain joins TRBV7-2 to TRBJ2-5; no reliable D call. Germline V gene sequence: CDR1 SGHTA, CDR2 FQGNSA. This CDR3 spans 11 amino acids. V lost 5 bases to trimming and J lost 6 bases, with 7 bases between them. The CDR3 loop is CASSHSQTQYF. CDR3 nucleotides: TGTGCCAGCAGCCACAGCCAGACCCAGTACTTC.

This clonotype was detected once. The chain carries TRBV6-5 and TRBJ1-2; D perhaps matches TRBD1 (5 bases). This CDR3 is 13 amino acids long. Germline CDR1 and CDR2: MNHEY and SVGAGI. Trimming left V 5 bases short and J 6 bases short, with 13 bases between. The CDR3, as DNA: TGTGCCAGCAGTCTTCAGGGACTTAATGGCTACACCTTC. It yields the protein CASSLQGLNGYTF.

The chain employs TRBV28 and TRBJ1-4, with D unresolved. CDR1 and CDR2 (germline): MDHEN, SYDVKM. The V gene lost 4 bases and the J gene lost 5 bases, with 20 bases spanning the gap. The CDR3 totals 17 residues. CDR3 loop: CASSSVAAERSNEKLFF. CDR3 DNA: TGTGCCAGCAGTTCGGTGGCAGCAGAGAGATCCAATGAAAAACTGTTTTTT.

The table lists this clonotype with a few counts. The chain uses TRBV5-6 and TRBJ2-7; 9 bases line up with TRBD1. Germline V gives CDR1 SGHDT, CDR2 YYEEEE. This CDR3 contains 16 residues. V shed 2 bases and J 1 base; nucleotides not matched to a gene: 7. The CDR3, as DNA: TGTGCCAGCAGCTTCACCCCGACAGGGGGTTCCTACGAGCAGTACTTC. The encoded protein is CASSFTPTGGSYEQYF. Complete variable domain (other parts from reference TRBV5-6 and TRBJ2-7): DAGVTQSPTHLIKTRGQQVTLRCSPKSGHDTVSWYQQALGQGPQFIFQYYEEEERQRGNFPDRFSGHQFPNYSSELNVNALLLGDSALYLCASSFTPTGGSYEQYFGPGTRLTVT.

The CDR3 spells CASRSSGDTDTQYF. CDR3 bases: TGTGCCAGCAGGTCGAGCGGGGACACAGATACGCAGTATTTT. This chain uses TRBV4-2 with TRBJ2-3; 7 positions match TRBD2. The CDR3 has 14 amino acids. Losses at the gene ends were 6 bases for V and 2 bases for J; bases not matched to a gene: 5. The germline gives CDR1 LGHNA, CDR2 YNFKEQ.

The J gene is TRBJ2-4, the V gene TRBV10-3, with a weak D call TRBD1 (6 bases). Germline V gene sequence: CDR1 ENHRY, CDR2 SYGVKD. The CDR3 runs to 13 residues. V shed 9 bases and J shed 0 bases, with 9 bases lying between them. The CDR3 loop reads CAIGQLAKNIQYF. The CDR3 DNA is TGTGCCATAGGACAGCTAGCCAAAAACATTCAGTACTTC.

This clonotype was recorded many times. This rearrangement joins TRBV6-1 to TRBJ2-1, with D maybe TRBD2 (6 bases). CDR3 length: 13 amino acids. Germline CDR1 and CDR2: MNHNS and SASEGT. V was pared by 8 bases and J by 3 bases, with 11 bases between. The chain's CDR3 is CASRDSLYNEQFF. CDR3 bases: TGTGCCAGCCGGGACTCGCTCTACAATGAGCAGTTCTTC.

Only a few counts were recorded for this clonotype. V usage is TRBV18 and J usage is TRBJ1-4; maybe TRBD1 (6 bases). CDR1 is KGHSH, CDR2 LQKENI, per germline. Trimming stripped 0 bases from V and 10 bases from J, with 9 bases between. The CDR3 has 13 residues. The CDR3, as DNA: TGTGCCAGCTCACCACCAGGGGGAGGAAAACTGTTTTTT. It encodes CASSPPGGGKLFF. Full variable domain (missing parts from reference TRBV18 and TRBJ1-4): NAGVMQNPRHLVRRRGQEARLRCSPMKGHSHVYWYRQLPEEGLKFMVYLQKENIIDESGMPKERFSAEFPKEGPSILRIQQVVRGDSAAYFCASSPPGGGKLFFGSGTQLSVL.

A note on this clonotype: Compared with germline, one end of the junction differs, possibly owing to a read error. The J gene is TRBJ2-1, the V gene TRBV6-4; 10 nucleotides match TRBD2. The CDR3 is 15 residues long. Germline loops: CDR1 MRHNA, CDR2 SNTAGT. The CDR3 is CASSEWVSGRNEPFF. The CDR3 DNA sequence: TGTGCCAGCAGTGAATGGGTTAGCGGGAGGAATGAGCCGTTCTTC.

This clonotype has just a few counts. The V gene is TRBV7-6, the J gene TRBJ2-2; 7 nucleotides align to TRBD2. Germline V CDR1 and CDR2: SGHVS, FNYEAQ. The CDR3 runs 17 residues. The trim removed 2 bases at V and 5 bases at J, leaving 11 bases unmatched. The CDR3 region is CASSLSGREIRTGELFF. CDR3 coding DNA: TGTGCCAGCAGCTTAAGTGGGCGGGAGATCCGAACCGGGGAGCTGTTTTTT.

This clonotype showed up many times. The rearrangement joins TRBV7-9 to TRBJ1-2; TRBD1 is a possible D gene (5 bases). V dropped 5 bases and J dropped 4 bases, with 14 bases sitting between them. The CDR3 extends over 14 amino acids. Germline V gene sequence: CDR1 SEHNR, CDR2 FQNEAQ (reference sequence). The CDR3 spells CASSVGADSYGYTF. The CDR3 nucleotides are TGTGCCAGCAGCGTAGGGGCAGACAGCTATGGCTACACCTTC.

This chain joins TRBV11-2 and TRBJ2-1; a weak D match, TRBD2 (6 bases). Per germline, CDR1 SGHAT and CDR2 FQNNGV. Trimming took off 0 bases at V and 10 bases at J, with 10 bases between the two ends. The CDR3 runs 13 residues. Here the CDR3 reads CASSLDVSGEQFF. DNA of the CDR3: TGTGCCAGCAGCTTAGATGTTAGCGGCGAGCAGTTCTTC.

This clonotype has only a few counts. The rearrangement joins TRBV7-2 to TRBJ2-1, with 7 bases identical to TRBD2. The ends lost 7 bases at V and 5 bases at J; junction bases unmatched: 8. The length of the CDR3 is 14 residues. CDR1 and CDR2 from the germline V gene are SGHTA and FQGNSA. The CDR3, as DNA: TGTGCCAGCACCAGGCTCCGGGGGGACAATGAGCAGTTCTTC. This codes for CASTRLRGDNEQFF. The whole variable domain, remainder taken from reference TRBV7-2 and TRBJ2-1, is GAGVSQSPSNKVTEKGKDVELRCDPISGHTALYWYRQSLGQGLEFLIYFQGNSAPDKSGLPSDRFSAERTGGSVSTLTIQRTQQEDSAVYLCASTRLRGDNEQFFGPGTRLTVL.

This clonotype was observed a few times. This chain links TRBV13 with TRBJ2-7; D unclear. V was trimmed by 4 bases and J by 9 bases, leaving 13 bases between them. The CDR3 is made up of 12 amino acids. CDR1 PRHDT and CDR2 FYEKMQ come from the germline V gene (reference sequence). The CDR3 DNA sequence: TGTGCCAGCAGCTCCTTTCCTAATGGGCAGTACTTC. This codes for CASSSFPNGQYF.

V is TRBV29-1 and J is TRBJ2-5; the D is unclear. Germline V lookup: CDR1 SQVTM, CDR2 ANQGSEA. This CDR3 has 10 amino acids. Trimming shortened V by 4 bases and J by 3 bases, and 3 bases separated the two germline ends. This CDR3 is CSVGEETQYF. The CDR3 bases are TGCAGCGTTGGGGAAGAGACCCAGTACTTC.